The TCR beta chain described here comes from a study of blood T cell repertoires in COVID-19. The CDR3 is made up of 19 amino acids. V gave up 2 bases and J gave up 3 bases; unmatched junction bases: 12. Recruits, aged roughly 18 to 95 years, lived in about two dozen US areas. Libraries were prepared by immunoSEQ multiplex PCR; TCRdb keeps only in-frame clonotypes and omits some of them. This sample has a few hundred thousand clones, with 85% to 90% found just once. This TCR derives from a man aged 25 to 40 who had recovered from COVID-19. Sequences were obtained from PBMCs or T cells enriched from blood (not recorded which). J is TRBJ2-7 and V is TRBV23-1; TRBD2 agrees at 14 bases. Being an ORF, TRBV23-1 has a function that is uncertain. As DNA, the CDR3 is TGCGCCAGCAGTCAACGTCCGGGACTAGCGGGAGAGGGCCGCTACGAGCAGTACTTC. As protein: CASSQRPGLAGEGRYEQYF.